Listed below are T cell receptor beta chains from one sample, sequenced in a study of monozygotic twins with inflammatory bowel disease. With the 5' RACE reads reprocessed, TCRdb shows one record per CDR3 protein and no DNA. This table holds about 450,000 distinct CDR3 sequences. The sample taken for sequencing was blood. These TCRs come from a human donor with ulcerative colitis or Crohn's disease, or a healthy co-twin of an affected twin (not recorded which). Both conserved end residues are part of each CDR3.

j_call,v_call,cdr3_length,cdr3_aa
TRBJ2-7,TRBV5-1,13,CASSSENSYEQYF
TRBJ2-7,TRBV6-2/TRBV6-3,14,CASSHPEGESEQYF
TRBJ2-3,TRBV12-3/TRBV12-4,15,CASSSSGVGADTQYF
TRBJ1-5,TRBV7-8,14,CASSLSPADQPQHF
TRBJ1-4,TRBV5-4,15,CASSLAGRGPEKLFF
TRBJ2-5,TRBV28,12,CACSRGWETQYF
TRBJ2-1,TRBV20-1,15,CSAERGKGRRNEQFF
TRBJ2-2,TRBV6-7,14,CASTQGVDTGELFF
TRBJ2-7,TRBV6-2/TRBV6-3,14,CASRDPTGRHEQYF
TRBJ2-2,TRBV4-2,15,CASSRGYTSPGELFF
TRBJ2-7,TRBV7-9,15,CASSDLGQGNHEQYF
TRBJ2-7,TRBV7-6,15,CASSFGATEGYEQYF
TRBJ2-7,TRBV5-8,19,CASSFFRMEVAGPSYEQYF
TRBJ2-1,TRBV3-1,14,CASTLGLAPSEQFF
TRBJ1-2,TRBV6-2/TRBV6-3,13,CASRPGGGPGYTF
TRBJ2-5,TRBV5-4,13,CASSPGTLETQYF
TRBJ1-6,TRBV5-6,14,CASSLPDSGSPLHF
TRBJ1-6,TRBV4-1,16,CASSQEGVPYNSPLHF
TRBJ2-7,TRBV9,13,CASSPSGDGEQYF
TRBJ2-1,TRBV21-1,15,CASSKGCLNGDGQFF
TRBJ1-2,TRBV5-6,14,CASSPTLGGQGYTF
TRBJ2-3,TRBV11-1,18,CASSLFPSGSSSTDTQYF
TRBJ1-6,TRBV7-7,18,CASSSSLTGELLNSPLHF
TRBJ1-3,TRBV29-1,14,CSVLQDLGGNTIYF
TRBJ1-1,TRBV6-5,13,CASSYRNLSEAFF
TRBJ2-7,TRBV7-6,13,CASSLASPYEQYF